A selection of T cell receptor beta chains follows, all from one sample in a study of T cell responses to AZD1222 COVID-19 vaccine. Here immunoSEQ multiplex PCR was the method, and the copy in TCRdb shows in-frame clones only, minus some. The sample lists about 120,000 clones, about 86% occurring once. The sample was peripheral blood, taken 28 days after the second AZD1222 dose. These receptors were collected from an adult who received the AZD1222 COVID-19 vaccine. CDR3s leave out the opening cysteine and the closing phenylalanine or tryptophan.

cdr3_length: 15; v_call: TRBV7-9; cdr3_aa: ASSSRDGGILNTEAF
cdr3_length: 14; v_call: TRBV27; cdr3_aa: ASSLRSAGRDYGYT
cdr3_length: 13; v_call: TRBV2; cdr3_aa: ASSKDRQSNQPQH
cdr3_length: 10; v_call: TRBV11-3; cdr3_aa: ASSSSNYGYT
cdr3_length: 15; v_call: TRBV18; cdr3_aa: ASSPLGLNSYNSPLH
cdr3_length: 13; v_call: TRBV18; cdr3_aa: ASSPQPLSGNTIY
cdr3_length: 13; v_call: TRBV10-2; cdr3_aa: ASSLTRTVGYGYT
cdr3_length: 13; v_call: TRBV4-1; cdr3_aa: ASSHPGQLNQPQH
cdr3_length: 14; v_call: TRBV28; cdr3_aa: ASYSPGAVVYNEQF
cdr3_length: 12; v_call: TRBV6-5; cdr3_aa: ASRKLTLTDGYT
cdr3_length: 18; v_call: TRBV19; cdr3_aa: ASSKDRRLAGGPSTDTQY
cdr3_length: 13; v_call: TRBV18; cdr3_aa: ASSPTLGKDTEAF
cdr3_length: 16; v_call: TRBV10-3; cdr3_aa: AISDLLFLTESWGEAF
cdr3_length: 15; v_call: TRBV18; cdr3_aa: ASSPPSGRGTGDTQY
cdr3_length: 12; v_call: TRBV9; cdr3_aa: ASSVLPRSHTQY
cdr3_length: 13; v_call: TRBV11-2; cdr3_aa: ASSRTGGGAQKLF
cdr3_length: 12; v_call: TRBV27; cdr3_aa: ASSPARTNEKLF
cdr3_length: 13; v_call: TRBV4-3; cdr3_aa: ASSHIQGGNYGYT
cdr3_length: 12; v_call: TRBV5-1; cdr3_aa: ASSPGHVEAEAF
cdr3_length: 13; v_call: TRBV7-9; cdr3_aa: ASSLYSATNEKLF
cdr3_length: 11; v_call: TRBV27; cdr3_aa: ASPHWRLGTQY
cdr3_length: 12; v_call: TRBV18; cdr3_aa: ASSAIGQNTEAF
cdr3_length: 13; v_call: TRBV13; cdr3_aa: ASSLRQPNTGELF
cdr3_length: 12; v_call: TRBV28; cdr3_aa: ASSPGGSSPEQY
cdr3_length: 10; v_call: TRBV5-6; cdr3_aa: ASSLVWGEQY
cdr3_length: 14; v_call: TRBV7-6; cdr3_aa: ASSPQPAGYNSPLH
cdr3_length: 13; v_call: TRBV18; cdr3_aa: ASSPPRGETYEQY
cdr3_length: 13; v_call: TRBV28; cdr3_aa: ASRLTGGPNTEAF
cdr3_length: 12; v_call: TRBV11-3; cdr3_aa: ASSLVDGQYGYT
cdr3_length: 13; v_call: TRBV28; cdr3_aa: ASSSAGGDDYGYT
cdr3_length: 11; v_call: TRBV7-2; cdr3_aa: ASSLQGARGYT
cdr3_length: 14; v_call: TRBV4-2; cdr3_aa: ASSQRTSGVEETQY
cdr3_length: 15; v_call: TRBV5-1; cdr3_aa: ASSGKLAGGPVDEQF
cdr3_length: 13; v_call: TRBV6-1; cdr3_aa: ASSEVGGHTDTQY
cdr3_length: 13; v_call: TRBV5-1; cdr3_aa: ASSPEGLVADTQY
cdr3_length: 14; v_call: TRBV7-8; cdr3_aa: ASSLEGRGDAYEQY
cdr3_length: 12; v_call: TRBV10-2; cdr3_aa: ATGTGAITFGYT
cdr3_length: 13; v_call: TRBV3-1/TRBV3-2; cdr3_aa: ASSASSGGHTEAF
cdr3_length: 14; v_call: TRBV2; cdr3_aa: ASSEARSSYNSPLH
cdr3_length: 9; v_call: TRBV6-2/TRBV6-3; cdr3_aa: ASSSTFQQF
cdr3_length: 12; v_call: TRBV9; cdr3_aa: ASSVGTDSYEQY
cdr3_length: 14; v_call: TRBV3-1/TRBV3-2; cdr3_aa: ASSQDWGAGRYEQY
cdr3_length: 11; v_call: TRBV7-9; cdr3_aa: ASSSKSGNTIY
cdr3_length: 9; v_call: TRBV19; cdr3_aa: ASTGGETQY
cdr3_length: 12; v_call: TRBV5-6; cdr3_aa: ASSLNGLYYGYT
cdr3_length: 11; v_call: TRBV9; cdr3_aa: ASSFRGNTEAF
cdr3_length: 14; v_call: TRBV27; cdr3_aa: ASSPLPGQYNSPLH
cdr3_length: 13; v_call: TRBV6-1; cdr3_aa: ASSEASGGLETQY
cdr3_length: 13; v_call: TRBV6-5; cdr3_aa: ASSPRAGGADTQY